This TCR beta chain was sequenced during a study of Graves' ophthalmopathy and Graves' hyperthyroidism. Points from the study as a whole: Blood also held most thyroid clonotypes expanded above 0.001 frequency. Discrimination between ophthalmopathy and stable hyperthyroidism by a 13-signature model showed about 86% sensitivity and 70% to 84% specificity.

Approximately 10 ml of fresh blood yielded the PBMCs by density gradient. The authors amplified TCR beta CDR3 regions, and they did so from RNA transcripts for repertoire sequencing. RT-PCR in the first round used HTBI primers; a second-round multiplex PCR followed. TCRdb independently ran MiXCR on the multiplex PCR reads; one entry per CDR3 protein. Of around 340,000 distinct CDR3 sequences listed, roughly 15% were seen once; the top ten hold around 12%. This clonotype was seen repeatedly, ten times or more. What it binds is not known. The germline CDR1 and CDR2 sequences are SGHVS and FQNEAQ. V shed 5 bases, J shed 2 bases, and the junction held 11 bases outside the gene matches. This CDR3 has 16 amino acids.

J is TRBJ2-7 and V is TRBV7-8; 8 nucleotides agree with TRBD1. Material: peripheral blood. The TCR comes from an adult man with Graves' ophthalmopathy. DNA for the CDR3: TGTGCCAGCAGCGTAATTTCCGGGACAGGTCCCTACGAGCAGTACTTC. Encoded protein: CASSVISGTGPYEQYF.